These 14 T cell receptor beta chains were all obtained from the same sample, sequenced in a study of PD-1 blockade in classical Hodgkin lymphoma. Time point noted: cycle 4 day 1 (C4D1), after more than five weeks of nivolumab. After autologous stem cell transplantation all patients relapsed, and prior brentuximab vedotin exposure differed between cohorts. The CD4+ T cells used were purified from thawed PBMCs through magnetic negative selection. TCRdb's table, derived via immunoSEQ multiplex PCR, lists solely in-frame clones and lacks some. The data contain 25,000 to 30,000 clones, roughly 80% of them singletons. The material was CD4+ T cells from blood, obtained before the fourth cycle of nivolumab. All receptors come from a human donor with classical Hodgkin lymphoma.

The chain employs TRBV30 and TRBJ1-4; D uncertain. Per germline, CDR1 GTSNPN and CDR2 SVGIG (reference sequence). V lost 0 bases to trimming and J lost 8 bases, with 4 bases between them. CDR3 length equals 11 residues. As DNA, the CDR3 is TGTGCCTGGAGTGTACAAGAAAAACTGTTTTTT. This encodes CAWSVQEKLFF.

The chain employs TRBV30 and TRBJ2-1; either TRBD1 or TRBD2 may fit D (6 bases each). This CDR3 has 17 residues. Germline CDR1 GTSNPN, CDR2 SVGIG (reference sequence). The V end was cut by 0 bases, the J end by 7 bases, with 22 bases between. The CDR3 sequence is CAWSVGGRGQGRNEQFF. DNA for the CDR3: TGTGCCTGGAGTGTAGGAGGCAGGGGCCAAGGGAGGAATGAGCAGTTCTTC.

This clone has only one observation. The chain recombines TRBV9 with TRBJ1-2; 12 bases match TRBD1. The V and J ends lost 3 bases and 6 bases, in that order; junction bases with no gene match: 9. The V gene's germline CDR1 is SGDLS and CDR2 YYNGEE. The CDR3 runs 16 residues. CDR3 DNA sequence: TGTGCCAGCAGCGGATCCCGGGACAGGGGGCAGGATGGCTACACCTTC. Its protein is CASSGSRDRGQDGYTF.

The chain is built from TRBV5-1 and TRBJ2-2, with TRBD1 matching over 9 bases. The trim removed 4 bases at V and 5 bases at J, leaving 9 bases unmatched. The CDR3 runs 16 residues. Germline V gene data show CDR1 as SGHRS and CDR2 as YFSETQ. The CDR3 DNA reads TGCGCCAGCAGCGTACGAACAGGGGGCGCAACCGGGGAGCTGTTTTTT. It encodes CASSVRTGGATGELFF.

This sequence joins TRBV6-5 and TRBJ2-4, with 8 nucleotides matching TRBD1. Trimming took 2 bases from V and 1 from J; bases not matched to a gene: 4. This CDR3 is built from 16 residues. CDR1 and CDR2 from the germline V gene are MNHEY and SVGAGI. The CDR3 here is CASSYRRTGAKNIQYF. The DNA of the CDR3 is TGTGCCAGCAGTTACCGAAGGACAGGGGCCAAAAACATTCAGTACTTC.

The chain couples TRBV9 to TRBJ2-2; D not certain. Germline V gene sequence: CDR1 SGDLS, CDR2 YYNGEE. V lost 0 bases to trimming and J lost 6 bases, with 6 bases between them. CDR3 length: 13 amino acids. In DNA form, the CDR3 reads TGTGCCAGCAGCGTAGTGGATCCCGGGGAGCTGTTTTTT. Its protein product is CASSVVDPGELFF. The full variable domain, in which reference TRBV9 and TRBJ2-2 provide the parts outside the CDR3, is DSGVTQTPKHLITATGQRVTLRCSPRSGDLSVYWYQQSLDQGLQFLIQYYNGEERAKGNILERFSAQQFPDLHSELNLSSLELGDSALYFCASSVVDPGELFFGEGSRLTVL.

The rearrangement links TRBV19 to TRBJ2-5; 8 bases match TRBD2. V shed 6 bases and J 5 bases; nucleotides not matched to a gene: 5. Germline V gene data show CDR1 as LNHDA and CDR2 as SQIVND (reference sequence). The CDR3 has 13 amino acids. CDR3 residues: CASSRGGGETQYF. CDR3 bases: TGTGCCAGTAGCCGGGGGGGCGGGGAGACCCAGTACTTC.

The J gene is TRBJ1-1, the V gene TRBV28, with D maybe TRBD1 (5 bases). In germline, CDR1 is MDHEN, CDR2 SYDVKM. The CDR3 covers 12 residues. V was trimmed by 5 bases and J by 10 bases, leaving 14 bases between them. CDR3: CASSPHGGGAFF. As DNA, the CDR3 is TGTGCCAGCAGTCCCCACGGGGGGGGAGCTTTCTTT.

The chain joins TRBV5-1 to TRBJ1-3; tentative D call: TRBD1 (6 bases). The CDR3 extends over 14 amino acids. Germline CDR1 reads SGHRS; CDR2 reads YFSETQ. Trimming removed 2 bases at V and 4 bases at J, with 10 bases between. The CDR3 loop reads CASSFRGQGNTIYF. For the CDR3, the DNA is TGCGCCAGCAGCTTCAGGGGCCAGGGAAACACCATATATTTT.

In this sample, this clone turned up once. V usage is TRBV5-1 and J usage is TRBJ2-1; D remains ambiguous. This CDR3 contains 13 residues. V was cut by 2 bases and J by 4 bases, with 7 bases left in between. Germline CDR1 is SGHRS and CDR2 is YFSETQ. CDR3 residues: CASSLNWYNEQFF. The CDR3 DNA is TGCGCCAGCAGCTTAAACTGGTACAATGAGCAGTTCTTC.

Details on this clone: This sample includes further DNA sequences coding for the same CDR3. V and J are TRBV5-1 and TRBJ2-7; TRBD1 matches 9 bases. Germline V gene data show CDR1 as SGHRS and CDR2 as YFSETQ. Trimming at V came to 3 bases and at J to 4 bases, leaving 5 bases not matched to a gene. The CDR3 runs to 14 residues. In DNA form, the CDR3 reads TGCGCCAGCAGCTCGGGACAGGGAACTTACGAGCAGTACTTC. Translation: CASSSGQGTYEQYF.

This chain links TRBV7-9 with TRBJ2-3, with 7 nucleotides matching TRBD2. There are 14 residues in the CDR3. Per the germline V gene, CDR1 is SEHNR and CDR2 is FQNEAQ (reference sequence). V shed 10 bases and J 3 bases; nucleotides not matched to a gene: 10. The CDR3 bases are TGTGCCACCGCACGTCTGGGGGGGACAGATACGCAGTATTTT. This sequence encodes CATARLGGTDTQYF.

This sequence joins TRBV14 and TRBJ2-7, with 8 bases matching TRBD2. The CDR3 runs 19 residues. CDR1 and CDR2 from the germline V gene are SGHDN and FVKESK. V lost 0 bases and J lost 7; bases outside the gene matches: 20. This chain's CDR3 is CASSQDISLSGGRSREQYF. The CDR3 coding sequence is TGTGCCAGCAGCCAAGACATATCGCTTTCGGGGGGGAGATCGCGGGAGCAGTACTTC.

The chain recombines TRBV25-1 with TRBJ1-1, with D possibly TRBD1 on 6 matching bases. Germline V lookup: CDR1 MGHDK, CDR2 SYGVNS. The CDR3 covers 13 residues. The V and J ends lost 4 bases and 6 bases respectively, with 12 bases between them. Written as DNA, the CDR3 is TGTGCCAGCAGTGGAACAGGGTACCCTGAAGCTTTCTTT. Residues: CASSGTGYPEAFF.